This entry lists 13 T cell receptor beta chains sequenced from one sample in a study of blood T cells in healthy people across ages. Then a second PCR, running about 6 to 12 cycles, was carried out with a sample-barcoded 5' primer and a J-beta primer mix. TCRdb itself ran the 5' RACE reads through MiXCR, one entry per CDR3 protein. The table records roughly 930,000 distinct CDR3 sequences, roughly 43% of them present only once. Sequenced: blood. These receptors were taken from a man aged 30-40 years in good health.

This sequence joins TRBV6-5 and TRBJ2-5; D may be TRBD2 (6 bases). Deletions cut 11 bases from V and 11 bases from J, with 27 bases between. The CDR3 has 14 residues. Germline CDR1 is MNHEY and CDR2 is SVGAGI. This CDR3 reads CACTRPGVWREQYF. CDR3 DNA: TGTGCCTGCACCCGGCCGGGGGTTTGGAGGGAGCAGTACTTC.

The chain uses TRBV7-9 and TRBJ2-4, with D tentatively TRBD1 (6 bases). The CDR3 is 15 residues long. The V and J ends lost 4 bases and 8 bases respectively, with 18 bases between them. CDR1 and CDR2 (germline): SEHNR, FQNEAQ (reference sequence). The chain's CDR3 is CASSYWTDRQDIQYF. The DNA of the CDR3 is TGTGCCAGCAGCTACTGGACAGACCGGCAGGACATTCAGTACTTC.

A remark on this clonotype: Germline is not matched at one junction end, which may reflect a read error. This chain uses TRBV4-2 with TRBJ2-1, with 12 bases matching TRBD2. CDR3 length equals 18 residues. Germline loops: CDR1 LGHNA, CDR2 YNFKEQ. The CDR3 DNA reads TGTGTCAGCAGCCACGCTAGGACTAGCGGGGAAGGGTACAATGAGCAGTTCTTC. Its protein product is CVSSHARTSGEGYNEQFF.

V usage is TRBV6-2 or TRBV6-3 and J usage is TRBJ2-7, with D uncertain. V was pared by 7 bases and J by 5 bases, with 15 bases between. This CDR3 has 13 residues. Germline V gene sequence: CDR1 MNHEY, CDR2 SVGEGT. The CDR3 protein is CASISPPMDEQYF. The CDR3 DNA sequence: TGTGCCAGCATCAGTCCCCCTATGGACGAGCAGTACTTC.

This clonotype was counted many times. The chain recombines TRBV5-1 with TRBJ2-1; D possibly matches TRBD1 or TRBD2 (5 bases each). Germline V gene data show CDR1 as SGHRS and CDR2 as YFSETQ. Trimming cost V 7 bases and J 4 bases, with 12 bases left between them. The CDR3 spans 13 residues. The CDR3 reads CASHRDGYNEQFF. The CDR3 region has the DNA TGCGCCAGCCACCGGGACGGGTACAATGAGCAGTTCTTC.

The genes are TRBV2 and TRBJ1-6; D is possibly TRBD1 (5 bases). The CDR3 is 15 residues long. Looked up from germline, CDR1 is SNHLY and CDR2 is FYNNEI. Trimming pared 6 bases from V and 0 bases from J, leaving 9 bases between. Written as DNA, the CDR3 is TGTGCCAGCAGGGCAGGGCTCTCCTATAATTCACCCCTCCACTTT. Protein sequence: CASRAGLSYNSPLHF.

This chain uses TRBV7-8 with TRBJ1-2; possible D gene TRBD1, 5 bases. V was shortened by 4 bases and J by 2 bases, with 11 bases between the two germline ends. Germline-derived CDR1 and CDR2 are SGHVS and FQNEAQ. This CDR3 region has 14 residues. The CDR3 is CASSWGDRNYGYTF. The CDR3, as DNA: TGTGCCAGCAGCTGGGGGGATAGAAACTATGGCTACACCTTC.

CDR3 region: CASSFADRDYEQYF. The CDR3 bases are TGTGCCAGCAGCTTTGCCGACAGGGACTACGAGCAGTACTTC. The genes are TRBV5-6 and TRBJ2-7; the match to TRBD1 covers 7 bases. Unmatched junction bases numbered 5, after V lost 2 bases and J lost 3 bases. Germline V gene data show CDR1 as SGHDT and CDR2 as YYEEEE. This CDR3 is 14 amino acids long. The full variable domain, with the rest looked up from reference TRBV5-6 and TRBJ2-7, is DAGVTQSPTHLIKTRGQQVTLRCSPKSGHDTVSWYQQALGQGPQFIFQYYEEEERQRGNFPDRFSGHQFPNYSSELNVNALLLGDSALYLCASSFADRDYEQYFGPGTRLTVT.

This chain links TRBV28 with TRBJ1-4; D possibly corresponds to TRBD1 (5 bases). Germline V gene data show CDR1 as MDHEN and CDR2 as SYDVKM. Trimming stripped 8 bases from V and 8 bases from J, with 18 bases between. This CDR3 has 14 residues. The CDR3 reads CASGVGVGGEKLFF. CDR3 in DNA: TGTGCCAGCGGTGTAGGGGTGGGAGGCGAAAAACTGTTTTTT.

Only a few counts were recorded for this clonotype. The J gene is TRBJ2-4, the V gene TRBV9; a weak D match, TRBD2 (5 bases). The CDR3 contains 16 residues. V lost 1 base, J lost 4 bases, and 15 bases lay in between. CDR1 is SGDLS, CDR2 YYNGEE, per germline. In nucleotides, the CDR3 is TGTGCCAGCAGCGTAAGCAGCGAGACGGGAAAAAACATTCAGTACTTC. It codes for CASSVSSETGKNIQYF.

This chain connects TRBV5-1 to TRBJ2-1, with 11 bases aligning to TRBD2. This CDR3 has 14 residues. Trimming took 4 bases from V and 6 from J; bases not matched to a gene: 3. Germline CDR1 reads SGHRS; CDR2 reads YFSETQ. CDR3 DNA sequence: TGCGCCAGCAGCGTGGGACTAGCGGCCAATGAGCAGTTCTTC. Amino acids: CASSVGLAANEQFF.

This clonotype has just a few counts. V and J are TRBV29-1 and TRBJ1-2; 12 bases line up with TRBD1. CDR1 SQVTM and CDR2 ANQGSEA come from the germline V gene. This CDR3 is 13 amino acids long. J was trimmed by 8 bases and V by 6 bases; bases with no gene match: 7. CDR3 sequence: CSVPGTGGKGYTF. The CDR3 DNA is TGCAGCGTCCCCGGGACAGGGGGCAAGGGCTACACCTTC.

CDR3 amino acids: CSVEGDYRGGYTF. In DNA form, the CDR3 reads TGCAGCGTTGAGGGAGATTACAGGGGTGGCTACACCTTC. The chain is built from TRBV29-1 and TRBJ1-2; TRBD1 agrees at 7 bases. V lost 3 bases to trimming and J lost 7 bases; unmatched junction nucleotides: 8. The CDR3 contains 13 residues. Germline V CDR1 and CDR2: SQVTM, ANQGSEA.